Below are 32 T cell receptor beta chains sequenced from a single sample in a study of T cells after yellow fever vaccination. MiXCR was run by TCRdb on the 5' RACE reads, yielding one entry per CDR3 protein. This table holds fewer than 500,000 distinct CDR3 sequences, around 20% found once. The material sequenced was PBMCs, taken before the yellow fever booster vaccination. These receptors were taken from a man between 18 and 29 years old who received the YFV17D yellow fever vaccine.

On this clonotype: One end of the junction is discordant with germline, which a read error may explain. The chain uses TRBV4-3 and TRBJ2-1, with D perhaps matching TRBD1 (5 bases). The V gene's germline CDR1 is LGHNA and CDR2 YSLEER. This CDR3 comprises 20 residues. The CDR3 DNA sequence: TGCGCCCGCAGCCAAGACCAAAATTCAGGGCCACCAAAAGGTCACAATGAGCAGTTCTTC. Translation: CARSQDQNSGPPKGHNEQFF.

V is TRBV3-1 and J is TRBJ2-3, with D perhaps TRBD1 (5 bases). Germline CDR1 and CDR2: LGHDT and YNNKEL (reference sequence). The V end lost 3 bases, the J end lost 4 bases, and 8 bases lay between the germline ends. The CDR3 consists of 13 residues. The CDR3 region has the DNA TGTGCCAGCAGCCAGCAGGGCGCAGATACGCAGTATTTT. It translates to CASSQQGADTQYF.

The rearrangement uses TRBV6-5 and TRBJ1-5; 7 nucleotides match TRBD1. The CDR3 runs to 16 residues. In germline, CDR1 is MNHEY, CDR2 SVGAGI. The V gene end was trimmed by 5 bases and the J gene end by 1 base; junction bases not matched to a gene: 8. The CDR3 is CASSPRQGGSNQPQHF. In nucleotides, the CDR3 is TGTGCCAGCAGTCCCAGACAGGGTGGGAGCAATCAGCCCCAGCATTTT.

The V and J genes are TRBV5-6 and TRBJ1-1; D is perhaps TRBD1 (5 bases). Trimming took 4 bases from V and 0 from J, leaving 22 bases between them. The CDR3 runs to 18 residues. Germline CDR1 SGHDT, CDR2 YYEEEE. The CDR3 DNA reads TGTGCCAGCAGCCCGGATCGAGGGAGGGGAATCATGAACACTGAAGCTTTCTTT. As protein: CASSPDRGRGIMNTEAFF.

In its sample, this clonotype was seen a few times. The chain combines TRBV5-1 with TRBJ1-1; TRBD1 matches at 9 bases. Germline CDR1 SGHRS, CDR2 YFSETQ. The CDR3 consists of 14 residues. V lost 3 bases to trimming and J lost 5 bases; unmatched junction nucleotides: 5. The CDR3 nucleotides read TGCGCCAGCAGCTGGACAGGGGTGGAAACTGAAGCTTTCTTT. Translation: CASSWTGVETEAFF.

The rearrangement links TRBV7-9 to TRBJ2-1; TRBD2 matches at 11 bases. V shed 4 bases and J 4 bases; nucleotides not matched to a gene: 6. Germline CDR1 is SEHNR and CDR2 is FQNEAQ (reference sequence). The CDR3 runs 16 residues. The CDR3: CASSSVGLAAYNEQFF. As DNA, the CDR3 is TGTGCCAGCAGCTCGGTGGGACTAGCGGCTTACAATGAGCAGTTCTTC.

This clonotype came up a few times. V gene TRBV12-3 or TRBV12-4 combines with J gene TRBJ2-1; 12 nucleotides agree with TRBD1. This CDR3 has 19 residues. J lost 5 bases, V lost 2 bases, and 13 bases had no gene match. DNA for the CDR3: TGTGCCAGCAGTTTATCGGACGGGAAGCGGGACAGGGGGCACAATGAGCAGTTCTTC. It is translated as CASSLSDGKRDRGHNEQFF.

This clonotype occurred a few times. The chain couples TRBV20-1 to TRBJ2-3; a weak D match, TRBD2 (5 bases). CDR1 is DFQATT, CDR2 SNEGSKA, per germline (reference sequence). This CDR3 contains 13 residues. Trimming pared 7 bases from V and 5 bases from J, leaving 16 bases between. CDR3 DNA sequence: TGCAGTGTCCGCGCCAGTGGAGGAGATACGCAGTATTTT. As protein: CSVRASGGDTQYF.

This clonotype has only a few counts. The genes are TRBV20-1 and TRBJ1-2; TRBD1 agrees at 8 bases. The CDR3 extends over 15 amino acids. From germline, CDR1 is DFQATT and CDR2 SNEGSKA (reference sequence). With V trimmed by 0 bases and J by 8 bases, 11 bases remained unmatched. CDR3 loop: CSARDPTGVREGYTF. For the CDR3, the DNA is TGCAGTGCTAGAGATCCGACAGGGGTGAGAGAAGGCTACACCTTC.

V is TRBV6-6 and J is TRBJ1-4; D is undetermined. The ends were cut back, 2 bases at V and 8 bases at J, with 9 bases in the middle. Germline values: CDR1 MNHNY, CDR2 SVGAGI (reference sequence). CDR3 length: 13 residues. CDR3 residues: CASSYGSWEKLFF. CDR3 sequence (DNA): TGTGCCAGCAGTTACGGGAGTTGGGAAAAACTGTTTTTT.

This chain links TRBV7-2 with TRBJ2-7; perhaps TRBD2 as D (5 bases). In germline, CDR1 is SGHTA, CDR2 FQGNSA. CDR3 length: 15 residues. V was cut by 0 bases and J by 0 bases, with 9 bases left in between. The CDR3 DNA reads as TGTGCCAGCAGCTTAGCGTGGACTGGCTCCTACGAGCAGTACTTC. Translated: CASSLAWTGSYEQYF. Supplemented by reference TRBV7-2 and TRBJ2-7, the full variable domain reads GAGVSQSPSNKVTEKGKDVELRCDPISGHTALYWYRQSLGQGLEFLIYFQGNSAPDKSGLPSDRFSAERTGGSVSTLTIQRTQQEDSAVYLCASSLAWTGSYEQYFGPGTRLTVT.

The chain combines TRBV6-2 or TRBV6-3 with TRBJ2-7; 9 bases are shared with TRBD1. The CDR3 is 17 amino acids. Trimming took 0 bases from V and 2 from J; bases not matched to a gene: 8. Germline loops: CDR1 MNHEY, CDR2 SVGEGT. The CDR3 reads CASSYSTTGGATYEQYF. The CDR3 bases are TGTGCCAGCAGTTACTCGACCACAGGGGGCGCGACCTACGAGCAGTACTTC.

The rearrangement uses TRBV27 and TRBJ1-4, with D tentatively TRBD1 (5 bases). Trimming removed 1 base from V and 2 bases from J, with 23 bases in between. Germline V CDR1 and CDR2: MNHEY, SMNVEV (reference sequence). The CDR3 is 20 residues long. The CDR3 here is CASSLYYEVGGTSTNEKLFF. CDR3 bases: TGTGCCAGCAGTTTATACTATGAGGTTGGGGGAACTTCTACTAATGAAAAACTGTTTTTT.

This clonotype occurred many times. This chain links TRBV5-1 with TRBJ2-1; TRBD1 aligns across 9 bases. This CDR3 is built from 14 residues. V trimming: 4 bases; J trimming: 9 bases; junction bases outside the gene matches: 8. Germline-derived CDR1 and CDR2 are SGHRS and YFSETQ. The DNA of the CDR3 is TGCGCCAGCAGCACCAGGACAGGGGATGGTGAGCAGTTCTTC. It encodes CASSTRTGDGEQFF.

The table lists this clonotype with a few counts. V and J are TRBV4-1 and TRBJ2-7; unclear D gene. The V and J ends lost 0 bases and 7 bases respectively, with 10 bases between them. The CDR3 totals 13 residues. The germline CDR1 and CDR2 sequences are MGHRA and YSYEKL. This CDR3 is CASSQDDGLEQYF. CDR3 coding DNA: TGCGCCAGCAGCCAAGATGACGGTCTAGAGCAGTACTTC.

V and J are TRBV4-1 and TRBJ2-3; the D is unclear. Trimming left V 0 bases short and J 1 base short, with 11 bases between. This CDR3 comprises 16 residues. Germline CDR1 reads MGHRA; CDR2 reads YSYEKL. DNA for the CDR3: TGCGCCAGCAGCCAAGAACCCTTTTTGGGCACAGATACGCAGTATTTT. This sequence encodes CASSQEPFLGTDTQYF.

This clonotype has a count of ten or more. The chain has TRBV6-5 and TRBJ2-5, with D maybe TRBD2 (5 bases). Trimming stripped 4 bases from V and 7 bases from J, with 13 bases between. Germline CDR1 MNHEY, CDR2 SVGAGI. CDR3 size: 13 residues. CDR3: CASSSYSAGTQYF. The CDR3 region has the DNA TGTGCCAGCAGTTCCTATTCTGCGGGGACCCAGTACTTC.

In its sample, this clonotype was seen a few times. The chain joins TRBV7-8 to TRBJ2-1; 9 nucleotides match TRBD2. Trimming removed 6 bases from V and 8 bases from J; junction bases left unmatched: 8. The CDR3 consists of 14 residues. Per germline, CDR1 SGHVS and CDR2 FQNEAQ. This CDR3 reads CASRPAGGSYEQFF. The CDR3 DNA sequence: TGTGCCAGCAGGCCAGCGGGGGGCAGCTATGAGCAGTTCTTC.

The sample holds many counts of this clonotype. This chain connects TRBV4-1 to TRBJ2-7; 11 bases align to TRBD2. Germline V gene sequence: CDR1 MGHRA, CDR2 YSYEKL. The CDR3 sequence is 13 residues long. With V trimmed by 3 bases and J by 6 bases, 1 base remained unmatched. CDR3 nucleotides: TGCGCCAGCAGCCAGCTAGCGGGGGGCGAGCAGTACGTC. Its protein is CASSQLAGGEQYV.

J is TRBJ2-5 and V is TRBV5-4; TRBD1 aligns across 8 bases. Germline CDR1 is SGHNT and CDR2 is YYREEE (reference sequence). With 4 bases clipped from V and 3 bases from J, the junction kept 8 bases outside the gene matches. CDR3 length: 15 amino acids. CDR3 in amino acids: CASSSGQGWEETQYF. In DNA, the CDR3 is TGTGCCAGCAGCAGCGGACAGGGATGGGAAGAGACCCAGTACTTC.

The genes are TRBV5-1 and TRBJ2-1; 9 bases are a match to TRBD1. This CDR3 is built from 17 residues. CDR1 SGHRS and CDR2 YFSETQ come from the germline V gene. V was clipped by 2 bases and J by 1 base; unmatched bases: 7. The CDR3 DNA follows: TGCGCCAGCAGCTTAAGGACAGGGGTCCGATCCTACAATGAGCAGTTCTTC. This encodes CASSLRTGVRSYNEQFF.

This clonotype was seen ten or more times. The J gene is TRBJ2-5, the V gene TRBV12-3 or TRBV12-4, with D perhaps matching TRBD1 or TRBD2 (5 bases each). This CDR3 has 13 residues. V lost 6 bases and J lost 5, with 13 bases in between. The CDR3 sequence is CASRFGDGETQYF. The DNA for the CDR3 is TGTGCCAGCAGGTTTGGGGACGGGGAGACCCAGTACTTC.

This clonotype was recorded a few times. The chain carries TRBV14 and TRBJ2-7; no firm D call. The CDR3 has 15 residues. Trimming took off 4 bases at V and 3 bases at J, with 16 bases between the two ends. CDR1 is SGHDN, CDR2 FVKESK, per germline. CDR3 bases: TGTGCCAGCAGCCCTGGAGTTGCGGCGTTCTACGAGCAGTACTTC. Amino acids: CASSPGVAAFYEQYF.

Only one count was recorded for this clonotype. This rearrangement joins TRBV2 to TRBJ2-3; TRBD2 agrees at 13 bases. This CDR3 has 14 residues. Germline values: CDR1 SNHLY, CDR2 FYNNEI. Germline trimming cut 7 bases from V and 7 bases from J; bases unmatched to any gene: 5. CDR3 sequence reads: CASKTSGGTYTQYF. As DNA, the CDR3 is TGTGCCAGCAAGACTAGCGGGGGGACATATACGCAGTATTTT.

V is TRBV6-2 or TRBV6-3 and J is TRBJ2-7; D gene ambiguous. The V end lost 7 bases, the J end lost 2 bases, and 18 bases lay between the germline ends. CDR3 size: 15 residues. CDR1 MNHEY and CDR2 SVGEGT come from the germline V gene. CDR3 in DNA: TGTGCCAGCACCTACCCCCCTGTAGAAACCTACGAGCAGTACGTC. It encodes CASTYPPVETYEQYV.

The CDR3 DNA reads as TGTGCCAGCTCACCGGCCGGGACAGGGGGGACAGATACGCAGTATTTT. Its translation is CASSPAGTGGTDTQYF. The chain joins TRBV18 to TRBJ2-3; TRBD1 aligns across 11 bases. In germline, CDR1 is KGHSH, CDR2 LQKENI. V lost 3 bases and J lost 3; bases outside the gene matches: 5. CDR3 size: 16 residues.

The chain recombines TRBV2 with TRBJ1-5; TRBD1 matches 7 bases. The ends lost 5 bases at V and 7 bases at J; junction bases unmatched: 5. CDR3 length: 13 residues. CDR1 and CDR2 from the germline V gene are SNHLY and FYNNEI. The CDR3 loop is CASSKGGSQPQHF. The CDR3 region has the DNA TGTGCCAGCAGTAAAGGGGGCTCCCAGCCCCAGCATTTT.

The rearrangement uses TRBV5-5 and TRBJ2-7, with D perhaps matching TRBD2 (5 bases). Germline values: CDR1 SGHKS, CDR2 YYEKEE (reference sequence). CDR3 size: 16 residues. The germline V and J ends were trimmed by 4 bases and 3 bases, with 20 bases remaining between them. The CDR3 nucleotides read TGTGCCAGCAGCCCCGGGCCCCGCTTCGGGATCTACGAGCAGTACTTC. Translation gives CASSPGPRFGIYEQYF.

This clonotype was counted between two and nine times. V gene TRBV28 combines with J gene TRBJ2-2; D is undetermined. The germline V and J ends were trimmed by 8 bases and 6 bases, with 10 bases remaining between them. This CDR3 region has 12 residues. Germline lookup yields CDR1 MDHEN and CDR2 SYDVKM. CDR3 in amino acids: CASVGLPGELFF. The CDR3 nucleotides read TGTGCCAGCGTGGGGTTGCCCGGGGAGCTGTTTTTT.

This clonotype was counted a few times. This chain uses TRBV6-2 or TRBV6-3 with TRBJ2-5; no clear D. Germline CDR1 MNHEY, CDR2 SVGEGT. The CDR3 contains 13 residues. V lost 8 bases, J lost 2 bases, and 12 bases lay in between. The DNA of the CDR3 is TGTGCCAGCGGTATTGAAGCGCAAGAGACCCAGTACTTC. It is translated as CASGIEAQETQYF.

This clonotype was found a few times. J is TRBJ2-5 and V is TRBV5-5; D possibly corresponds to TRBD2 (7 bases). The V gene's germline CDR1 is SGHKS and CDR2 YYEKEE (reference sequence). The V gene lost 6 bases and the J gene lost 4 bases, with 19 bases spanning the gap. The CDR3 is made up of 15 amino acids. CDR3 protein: CASMRFLGGVETQYF. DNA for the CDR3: TGTGCCAGCATGAGGTTCCTAGGGGGGGTAGAGACCCAGTACTTC.

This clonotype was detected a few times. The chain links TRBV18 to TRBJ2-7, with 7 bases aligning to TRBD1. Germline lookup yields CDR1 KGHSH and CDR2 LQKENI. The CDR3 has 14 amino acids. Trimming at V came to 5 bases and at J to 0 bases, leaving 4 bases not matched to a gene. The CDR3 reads CASSLTGDSYEQYV. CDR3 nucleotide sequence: TGTGCCAGCTCATTAACAGGGGACTCCTACGAGCAGTACGTC.